A single sample gave rise to the 10 T cell receptor beta chains below, sequenced in a study of shared clonotypes between healthy human individuals (TCRdb year 2020). Receptor amplification or capture employed the immunoSEQ multiplex PCR assay. As stored in TCRdb, this immuneACCESS dataset retains in-frame rearrangements with V and J assigned. A fraction of the clones does not appear; measured against another copy, unresolved V genes explain less than half of the discrepancy, and the remainder lacks a known reason. In all, the sample holds about 1.4 million clones, and approximately 96% of those were seen once. Roughly 1.2% of the sample is held by the ten biggest clonotypes. Material: naive CD4+ T cells sorted from blood. The cell subset or site label corresponds to: CD45RA+ positively selected. These receptor sequences come from a man aged 25 to 40 in good health.

CDR3 residues: CASRREGVIATGYQETQYF. The CDR3 DNA is TGCGCCAGCAGACGGGAAGGGGTCATCGCCACCGGTTACCAAGAGACCCAGTACTTC. The genes are TRBV5-1 and TRBJ2-5; D tentatively reads TRBD1 or TRBD2 (5 bases each). Germline CDR1 SGHRS, CDR2 YFSETQ. The ends were cut back, 5 bases at V and 0 bases at J, with 26 bases in the middle. The CDR3 has 19 amino acids.

As regards this clone: Other DNA sequences of this sample code for an identical CDR3. The chain carries TRBV5-4 and TRBJ1-1; tentatively, D is TRBD1 (5 bases). This CDR3 has 15 amino acids. V was clipped by 0 bases and J by 0 bases, with 9 bases between them. Per germline, CDR1 SGHNT and CDR2 YYREEE (reference sequence). CDR3 protein: CASSLVGGLNTEAFF. In nucleotides, the CDR3 is TGTGCCAGCAGCTTGGTTGGGGGTTTGAACACTGAAGCTTTCTTT.

A remark on this clone: Within the sample, other DNA sequences also encode this same CDR3. The chain couples TRBV5-1 to TRBJ2-4; 7 nucleotides align to TRBD2. The germline CDR1 and CDR2 sequences are SGHRS and YFSETQ. Germline trimming cut 4 bases from V and 5 bases from J; bases unmatched to any gene: 12. The CDR3 length is 16 residues. For the CDR3, the DNA is TGCGCCAGCAGCCGCCTGGGCGGGAGCGGGGAAAACATTCAGTACTTC. Protein product: CASSRLGGSGENIQYF.

The V call is TRBV7-3, the J call TRBJ2-1; 10 bases agree with TRBD2. V lost 1 base and J lost 6; bases outside the gene matches: 6. Germline V gene lookup returns CDR1 SGHTA and CDR2 FQGTGA. CDR3 length: 16 amino acids. The CDR3 here is CASSLIGLAGANEQFF. CDR3 bases: TGTGCCAGCAGCTTAATCGGCCTAGCGGGAGCCAATGAGCAGTTCTTC.

The chain combines TRBV7-9 with TRBJ2-2; 9 bases align to TRBD1. J lost 3 bases, V lost 5 bases, and 1 base had no gene match. The germline gives CDR1 SEHNR, CDR2 FQNEAQ (reference sequence). The CDR3 has 14 amino acids. CDR3 residues: CASSRDRDTGELFF. The CDR3 region has the DNA TGTGCCAGCAGCCGGGACAGGGACACCGGGGAGCTGTTTTTT.

This rearrangement joins TRBV27 to TRBJ2-6; D gene uncertain. CDR1 and CDR2 (germline): MNHEY, SMNVEV (reference sequence). CDR3 length: 17 amino acids. Trimming took off 3 bases at V and 3 bases at J, with 15 bases between the two ends. This chain's CDR3 is CASSFRPELYGANVLTF. The CDR3 coding sequence is TGTGCCAGCAGTTTTCGGCCGGAACTGTATGGGGCCAACGTCCTGACTTTC.

J is TRBJ2-2 and V is TRBV5-5, with TRBD1 as a possible D gene (5 bases). Germline V gives CDR1 SGHKS, CDR2 YYEKEE (reference sequence). V was pared by 0 bases and J by 0 bases, with 9 bases between. CDR3 size: 16 residues. The CDR3 region is CASSLAAGTNTGELFF. For the CDR3, the DNA is TGTGCCAGCAGCTTGGCCGCAGGGACGAACACCGGGGAGCTGTTTTTT.

The chain combines TRBV28 with TRBJ1-5; D remains unclear. CDR3 length: 16 amino acids. Germline values: CDR1 MDHEN, CDR2 SYDVKM. V shed 6 bases and J shed 2 bases, with 17 bases lying between them. As DNA, the CDR3 is TGTGCCAGCAGCCCAGTATTCGTGGTCGGCAATCAGCCCCAGCATTTT. Translation: CASSPVFVVGNQPQHF.

The V call is TRBV27, the J call TRBJ1-5; no firm D call. V was trimmed by 3 bases and J by 0 bases, leaving 9 bases between them. The CDR3 contains 15 residues. In germline, CDR1 is MNHEY, CDR2 SMNVEV (reference sequence). CDR3: CASSFTRDSNQPQHF. The CDR3 nucleotides are TGTGCCAGCAGTTTCACTCGGGATAGCAATCAGCCCCAGCATTTT.

The rearrangement links TRBV7-9 to TRBJ2-5; 9 bases match TRBD2. The germline CDR1 and CDR2 sequences are SEHNR and FQNEAQ (reference sequence). Trimming removed 3 bases from V and 2 bases from J; junction bases left unmatched: 4. The CDR3 spans 15 residues. CDR3 in amino acids: CASSLVSGSQETQYF. The DNA of the CDR3 is TGTGCCAGCAGCTTGGTTAGCGGGAGTCAAGAGACCCAGTACTTC.